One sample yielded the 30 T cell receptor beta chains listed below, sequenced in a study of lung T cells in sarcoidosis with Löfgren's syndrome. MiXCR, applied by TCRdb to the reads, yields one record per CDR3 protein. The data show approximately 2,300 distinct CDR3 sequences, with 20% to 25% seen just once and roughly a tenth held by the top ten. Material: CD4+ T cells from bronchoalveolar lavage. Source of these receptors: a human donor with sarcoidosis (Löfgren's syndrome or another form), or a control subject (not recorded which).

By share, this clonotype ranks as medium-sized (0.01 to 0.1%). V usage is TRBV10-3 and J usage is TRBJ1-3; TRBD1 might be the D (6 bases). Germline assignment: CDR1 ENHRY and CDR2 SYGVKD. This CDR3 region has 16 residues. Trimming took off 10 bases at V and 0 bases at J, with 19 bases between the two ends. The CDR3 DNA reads TGTGCCACCTTAGAGAGACAGGTCCCCTCTGGAAACACCATATATTTT. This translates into CATLERQVPSGNTIYF.

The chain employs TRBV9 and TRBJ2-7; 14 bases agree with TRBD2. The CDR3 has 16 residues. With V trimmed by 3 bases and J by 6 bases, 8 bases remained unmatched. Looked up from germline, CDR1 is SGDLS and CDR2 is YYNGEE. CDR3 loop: CASSDGGLAGAVEQYF. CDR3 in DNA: TGTGCCAGCAGCGATGGGGGACTAGCGGGAGCGGTCGAGCAGTACTTC.

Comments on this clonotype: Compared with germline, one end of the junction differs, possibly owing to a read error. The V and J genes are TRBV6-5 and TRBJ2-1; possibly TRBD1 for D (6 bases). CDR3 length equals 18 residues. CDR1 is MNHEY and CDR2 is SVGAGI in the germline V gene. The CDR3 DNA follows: TGTGTCAGCAGTTACTTGTACGGCCTTAGCTGGGGGCTCAATGAGCAGTTCTTC. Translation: CVSSYLYGLSWGLNEQFF.

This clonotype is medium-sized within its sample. The CDR3 loop is CASRLTRDTQYF. In DNA, the CDR3 is TGTGCCAGCAGACTTACTCGAGATACGCAGTATTTT. This chain links TRBV11-2 with TRBJ2-3; D is unresolved. The CDR3 is 12 residues long. Germline values: CDR1 SGHAT, CDR2 FQNNGV. V was shortened by 6 bases and J by 5 bases, with 9 bases between the two germline ends.

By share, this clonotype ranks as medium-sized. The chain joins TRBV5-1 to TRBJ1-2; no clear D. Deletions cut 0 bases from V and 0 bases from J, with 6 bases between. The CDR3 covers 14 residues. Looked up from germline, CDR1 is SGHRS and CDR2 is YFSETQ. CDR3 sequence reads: CASSLETPNYGYTF. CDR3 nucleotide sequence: TGCGCCAGCAGCTTGGAGACACCTAACTATGGCTACACCTTC.

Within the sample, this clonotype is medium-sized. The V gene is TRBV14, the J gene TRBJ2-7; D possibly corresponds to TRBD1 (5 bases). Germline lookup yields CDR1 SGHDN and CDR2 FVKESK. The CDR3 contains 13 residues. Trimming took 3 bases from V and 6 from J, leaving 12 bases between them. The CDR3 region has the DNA TGTGCCAGCAGCCATATAGACAGCATCGAGCAGTACTTC. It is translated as CASSHIDSIEQYF. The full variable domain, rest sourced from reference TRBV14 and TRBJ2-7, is EAGVTQFPSHSVIEKGQTVTLRCDPISGHDNLYWYRRVMGKEIKFLLHFVKESKQDESGMPNNRFLAERTGGTYSTLKVQPAELEDSGVYFCASSHIDSIEQYFGPGTRLTVT.

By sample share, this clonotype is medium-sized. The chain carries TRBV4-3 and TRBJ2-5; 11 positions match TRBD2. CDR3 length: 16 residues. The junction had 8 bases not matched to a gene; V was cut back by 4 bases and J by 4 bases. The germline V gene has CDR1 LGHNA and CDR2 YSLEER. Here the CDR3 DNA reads TGCGCCAGCAGCCTTCGGATAGCGGGGGGGGGAGAGACCCAGTACTTC. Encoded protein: CASSLRIAGGGETQYF.

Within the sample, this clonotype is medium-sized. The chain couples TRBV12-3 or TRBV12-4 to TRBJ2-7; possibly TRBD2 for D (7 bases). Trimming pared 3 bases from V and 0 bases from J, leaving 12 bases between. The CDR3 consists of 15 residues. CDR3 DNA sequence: TGTGCCAGCAGTTTCGGGGGGCAAGGCTCCTACGAGCAGTACTTC. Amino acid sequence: CASSFGGQGSYEQYF.

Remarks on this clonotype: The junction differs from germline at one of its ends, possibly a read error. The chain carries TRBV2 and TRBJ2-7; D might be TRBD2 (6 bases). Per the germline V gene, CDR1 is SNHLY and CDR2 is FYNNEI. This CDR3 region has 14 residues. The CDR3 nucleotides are TGTGCCGGCAGCGTGGTGGGACTCGATTACGAGCAGTACTTC. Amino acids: CAGSVVGLDYEQYF. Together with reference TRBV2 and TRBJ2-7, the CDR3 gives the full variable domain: EPEVTQTPSHQVTQMGQEVILRCVPISNHLYFYWYRQILGQKVEFLVSFYNNEISEKSEIFDDQFSVERPDGSNFTLKIRSTKLEDSAMYFCAGSVVGLDYEQYFGPGTRLTVT.

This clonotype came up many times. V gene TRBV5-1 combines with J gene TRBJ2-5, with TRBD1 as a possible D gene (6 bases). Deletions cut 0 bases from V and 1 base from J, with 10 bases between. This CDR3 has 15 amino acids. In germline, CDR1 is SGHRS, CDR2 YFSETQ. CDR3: CASSLGTVSQETQYF. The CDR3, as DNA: TGCGCCAGCAGCTTGGGGACAGTATCCCAAGAGACCCAGTACTTC. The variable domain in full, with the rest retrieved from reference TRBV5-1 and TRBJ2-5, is KAGVTQTPRYLIKTRGQQVTLSCSPISGHRSVSWYQQTPGQGLQFLFEYFSETQRNKGNFPGRFSGRQFSNSRSEMNVSTLELGDSALYLCASSLGTVSQETQYFGPGTRLLVL.

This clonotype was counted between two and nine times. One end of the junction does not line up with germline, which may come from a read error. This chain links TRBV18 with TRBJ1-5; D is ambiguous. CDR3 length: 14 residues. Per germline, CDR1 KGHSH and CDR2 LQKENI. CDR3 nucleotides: TGTGCCAGCCCGGCGGAGTATAGCAATCGGCCCCAGCATTTT. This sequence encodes CASPAEYSNRPQHF.

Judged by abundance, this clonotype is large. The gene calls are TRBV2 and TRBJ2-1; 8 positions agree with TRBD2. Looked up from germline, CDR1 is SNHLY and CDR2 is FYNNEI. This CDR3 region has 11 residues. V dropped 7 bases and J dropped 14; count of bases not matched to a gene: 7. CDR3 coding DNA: TGTGCCAGCAATCTAGCGGGTTCGAAGTTCTTC. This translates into CASNLAGSKFF. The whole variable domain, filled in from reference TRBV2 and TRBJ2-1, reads EPEVTQTPSHQVTQMGQEVILRCVPISNHLYFYWYRQILGQKVEFLVSFYNNEISEKSEIFDDQFSVERPDGSNFTLKIRSTKLEDSAMYFCASNLAGSKFFGPGTRLTVL.

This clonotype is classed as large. The CDR3 is CASRDSATNEKLFF. The CDR3, as DNA: TGTGCCAGCAGGGACTCTGCAACTAATGAAAAACTGTTTTTT. V and J are TRBV6-1 and TRBJ1-4; no clear D. The germline V gene encodes CDR1 MNHNS and CDR2 SASEGT. The CDR3 loop spans 14 amino acids. With 6 bases removed from V and 0 bases from J, the gap between germline ends came to 8 bases.

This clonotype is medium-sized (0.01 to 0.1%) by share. The CDR3 DNA sequence: TGCGCCAGCAGCTTGGCGGGACTAGCGGCCTACAATGAGCAGTTCTTC. It codes for CASSLAGLAAYNEQFF. This chain joins TRBV5-1 and TRBJ2-1, with TRBD2 matching over 11 bases. Germline CDR1 reads SGHRS; CDR2 reads YFSETQ. V gave up 0 bases and J gave up 2 bases; unmatched junction bases: 1. The CDR3 is made up of 16 amino acids.

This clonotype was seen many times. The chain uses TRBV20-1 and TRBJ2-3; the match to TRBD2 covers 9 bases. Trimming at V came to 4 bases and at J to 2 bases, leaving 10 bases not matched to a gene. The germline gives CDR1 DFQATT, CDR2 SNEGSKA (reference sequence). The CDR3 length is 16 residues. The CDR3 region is CSANGWLAGSTDTQYF. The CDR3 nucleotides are TGCAGTGCTAACGGCTGGCTAGCGGGATCCACAGATACGCAGTATTTT.

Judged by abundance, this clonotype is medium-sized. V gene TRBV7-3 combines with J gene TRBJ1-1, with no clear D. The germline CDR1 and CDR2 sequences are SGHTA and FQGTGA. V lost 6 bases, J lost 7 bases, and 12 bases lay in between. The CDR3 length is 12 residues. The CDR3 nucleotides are TGTGCCAGCAGATGGAGGACCGGTGAAGCTTTCTTT. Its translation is CASRWRTGEAFF.

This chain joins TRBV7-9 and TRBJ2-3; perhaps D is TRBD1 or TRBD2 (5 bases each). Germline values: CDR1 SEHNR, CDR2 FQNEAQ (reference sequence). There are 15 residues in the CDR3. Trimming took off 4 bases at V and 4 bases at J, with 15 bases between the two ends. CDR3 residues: CASSSTVERADTQYF. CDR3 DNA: TGTGCCAGCAGCTCGACAGTGGAGAGGGCAGATACGCAGTATTTT.

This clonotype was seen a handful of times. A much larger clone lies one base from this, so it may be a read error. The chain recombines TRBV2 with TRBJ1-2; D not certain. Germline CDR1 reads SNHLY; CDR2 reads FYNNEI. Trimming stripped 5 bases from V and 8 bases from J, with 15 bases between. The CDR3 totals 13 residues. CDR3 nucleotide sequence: TGTGCCAGCAGTTTCCGGACCGAGAGCGGCTACACCTTC. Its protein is CASSFRTESGYTF.

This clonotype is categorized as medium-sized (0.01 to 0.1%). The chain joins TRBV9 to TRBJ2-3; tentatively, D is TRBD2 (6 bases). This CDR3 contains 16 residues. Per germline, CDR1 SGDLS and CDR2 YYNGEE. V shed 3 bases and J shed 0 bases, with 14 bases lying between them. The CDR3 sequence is CASSEREGTSTDTQYF. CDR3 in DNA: TGTGCCAGCAGCGAGCGAGAGGGGACTAGCACAGATACGCAGTATTTT.

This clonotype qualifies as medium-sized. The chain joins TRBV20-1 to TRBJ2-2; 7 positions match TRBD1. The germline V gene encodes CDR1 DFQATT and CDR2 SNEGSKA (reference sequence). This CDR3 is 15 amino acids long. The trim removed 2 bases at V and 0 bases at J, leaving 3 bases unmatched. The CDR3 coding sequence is TGCAGTGCTAGAAGGGGACAGTCGAACACCGGGGAGCTGTTTTTT. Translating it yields CSARRGQSNTGELFF.

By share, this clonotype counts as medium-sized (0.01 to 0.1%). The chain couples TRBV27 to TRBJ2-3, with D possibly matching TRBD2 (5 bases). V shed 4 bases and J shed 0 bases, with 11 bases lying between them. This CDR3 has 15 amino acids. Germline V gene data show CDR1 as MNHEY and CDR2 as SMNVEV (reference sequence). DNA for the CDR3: TGTGCCAGCAGTTCTCCCCAGCGGAGCACAGATACGCAGTATTTT. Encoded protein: CASSSPQRSTDTQYF.

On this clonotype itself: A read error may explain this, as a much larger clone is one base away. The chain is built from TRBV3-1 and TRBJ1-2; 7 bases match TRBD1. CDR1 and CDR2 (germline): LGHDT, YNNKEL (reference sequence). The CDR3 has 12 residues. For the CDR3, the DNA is TGTGCAGCAACAGGGGTAAACTATGGCTACACCTTC. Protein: CAATGVNYGYTF.

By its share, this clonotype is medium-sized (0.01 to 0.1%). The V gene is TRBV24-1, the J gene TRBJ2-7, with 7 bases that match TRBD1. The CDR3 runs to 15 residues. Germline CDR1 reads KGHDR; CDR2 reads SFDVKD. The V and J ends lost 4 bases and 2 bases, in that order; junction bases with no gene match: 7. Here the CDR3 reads CATSESAGGTYEQYF. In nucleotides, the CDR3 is TGTGCCACCAGTGAGAGCGCAGGGGGTACCTACGAGCAGTACTTC.

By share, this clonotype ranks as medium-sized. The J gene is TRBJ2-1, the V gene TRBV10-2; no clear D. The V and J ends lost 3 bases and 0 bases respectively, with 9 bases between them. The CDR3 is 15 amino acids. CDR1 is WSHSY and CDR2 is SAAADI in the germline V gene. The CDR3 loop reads CASSDRRSSYNEQFF. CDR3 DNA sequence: TGCGCCAGCAGTGATCGGCGATCCTCCTACAATGAGCAGTTCTTC.

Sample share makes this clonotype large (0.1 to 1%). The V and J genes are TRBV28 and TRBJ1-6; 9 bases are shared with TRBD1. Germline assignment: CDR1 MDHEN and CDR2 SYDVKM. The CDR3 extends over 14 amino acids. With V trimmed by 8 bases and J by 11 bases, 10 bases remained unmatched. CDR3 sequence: CASLWTGDVAPLHF. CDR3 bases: TGTGCCAGCCTGTGGACAGGGGATGTTGCACCCCTCCACTTT. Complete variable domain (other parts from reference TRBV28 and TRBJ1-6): DVKVTQSSRYLVKRTGEKVFLECVQDMDHENMFWYRQDPGLGLRLIYFSYDVKMKEKGDIPEGYSVSREKKERFSLILESASTNQTSMYLCASLWTGDVAPLHFGNGTRLTVT.

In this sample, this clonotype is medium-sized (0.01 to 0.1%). The CDR3 region has the DNA TGTGCCAGCAGCATCCCAGGGGTCCAAGAGACCCAGTACTTC. Translated, it gives CASSIPGVQETQYF. This chain uses TRBV7-9 with TRBJ2-5, with a tentative D call TRBD1 (6 bases). The CDR3 has 14 residues. With 5 bases removed from V and 1 base from J, the gap between germline ends came to 11 bases. The germline V gene has CDR1 SEHNR and CDR2 FQNEAQ (reference sequence).

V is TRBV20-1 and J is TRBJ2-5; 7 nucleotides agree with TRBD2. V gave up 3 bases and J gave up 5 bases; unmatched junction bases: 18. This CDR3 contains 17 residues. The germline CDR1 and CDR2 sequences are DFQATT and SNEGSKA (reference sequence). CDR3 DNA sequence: TGCAGTGCTAGTGGGTATAAGGCTAGCGGAACATCGGAGACCCAGTACTTC. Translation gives CSASGYKASGTSETQYF.

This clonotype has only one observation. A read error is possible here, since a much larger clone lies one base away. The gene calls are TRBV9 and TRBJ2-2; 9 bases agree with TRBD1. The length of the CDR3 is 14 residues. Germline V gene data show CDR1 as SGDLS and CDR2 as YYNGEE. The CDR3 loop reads CGSRRQGGTGELFF. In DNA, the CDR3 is TGTGGCAGCAGGAGACAGGGGGGAACCGGGGAGCTGTTTTTT.

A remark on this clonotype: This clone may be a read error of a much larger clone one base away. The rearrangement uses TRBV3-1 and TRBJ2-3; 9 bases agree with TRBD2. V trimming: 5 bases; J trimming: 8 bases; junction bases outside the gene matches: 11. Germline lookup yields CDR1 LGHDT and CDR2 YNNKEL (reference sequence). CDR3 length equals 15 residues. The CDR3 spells CASSWTSEVRGTQYF. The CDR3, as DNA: TGTGCCAGCAGCTGGACTAGCGAGGTTCGGGGTACGCAGTATTTT.

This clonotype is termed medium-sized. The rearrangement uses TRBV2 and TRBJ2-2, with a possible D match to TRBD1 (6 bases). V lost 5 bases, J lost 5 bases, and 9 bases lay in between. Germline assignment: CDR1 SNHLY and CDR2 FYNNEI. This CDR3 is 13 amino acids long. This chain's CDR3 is CASSYDRTGELFF. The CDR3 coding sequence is TGTGCCAGCAGTTACGACAGGACCGGGGAGCTGTTTTTT.